The entry below gives a single TCR beta chain sequence along with its context. These data belong to a study of blood T cell repertoires in COVID-19. Study as a whole: Acute and convalescent COVID-19 samples came from the United States, Italy and Spain.

The CDR3 loop spans 14 amino acids. Trimming took 2 bases from V and 2 from J, leaving 10 bases between them. Germline V gives CDR1 SGHAT, CDR2 FQNNGV. Here immunoSEQ multiplex PCR was the method, and the copy in TCRdb shows in-frame clones only, minus some. The sample holds tens of thousands of clones; around four fifths are singletons and the top ten take about 12%. V is TRBV11-2 and J is TRBJ2-7; D gene ambiguous. The receptor was derived from a woman aged 70-85 years with active or convalescent COVID-19. The specimen sequenced was peripheral blood. The CDR3 protein is CASSLFTATYEQYF. CDR3 nucleotides: TGTGCCAGCAGCTTATTTACAGCTACCTACGAGCAGTACTTC.